The present entry profiles one T cell receptor beta chain with its context. This clone showed up just once. Its binding antigen is unknown. No qualities accompany the bases; no much larger clone lies one base away. The data belong to a study of cytotoxic CD8 clonotypes in ibrutinib-treated CLL (dated by TCRdb to about 2021). The study in broad terms: The cohort included roughly 15 treatment-naive and about a dozen relapsed/refractory patients; 17 were IGHV unmutated. Partial responses were observed in about 24 patients and complete responses in 2; after a median follow-up of around 68 months, remission was maintained in 15 or so patients and progression was observed in approximately 12. Response samples were obtained after a median of 12 months of treatment, with a range of roughly 6 to 40 months. An average of 255,043 productive templates and 94,082 productive rearrangements was obtained per sample. Of the approximately 87 participants in the trial, approximately 26 had longitudinal samples available. Cryopreserved peripheral blood mononuclear cells were obtained before treatment, at response, and at either sustained remission or disease progression. Every sample from remission and from progressive disease was obtained while the patients were still on ibrutinib.

The goal of deep resolution MiSeq sequencing was a depth between 1 in 1 million and 1 in 200,000 T cells, and coverage averaged 10x per clonotype. The immunoSEQ hsTCRB Kit was used to generate the TCR beta libraries. The published analysis was carried out like this. ImmunoSEQ Data Assistant and ImmunoSEQ Analyzer were used for data analysis, and V, D and J genes were assigned according to IMGT definitions. Clonality was computed as one minus normalized Shannon entropy of productive rearrangement frequencies, ranging from 0 to 1. Public clonotype analysis was restricted to overrepresented clonotypes comprising at least 0.05% of each patient's repertoire. Repertoires from thirteen age-matched healthy donors in immuneACCESS were used as clonality controls. What TCRdb holds here is the immuneACCESS table cut down to in-frame rearrangements. Part of the clones is not present; checked against another copy, under half of the missing clones reflect an unresolved V gene, and the others are unexplained. That table gives V, J and clone size, and the DNA gave D and trimming. The sample includes approximately 60,000 clones, with roughly 54% observed a single time. Together, the top ten hold 20% to 30% of the sample.

Interpreted using the paper, the time point label stands for: progressive disease on ibrutinib. For TCR beta library preparation, roughly 2.2 micrograms of genomic DNA were isolated from cryopreserved PBMCs. Longitudinal blood samples from CLL patients on ibrutinib monotherapy underwent high-throughput TCR beta sequencing. The patients were enrolled in a single-center, open-label phase 2 trial of ibrutinib monotherapy. Overall study results and their limits: Sampling times were not matched between sustained-remission and progressing patients, and lymph node repertoires were not studied. Clonality increased at ibrutinib response, stayed stable in sustained remission, and fell back toward baseline at progression. Baseline clonality was found to be higher than that of age-matched healthy donors and was strongly correlated with circulating CD8+ T-cell counts. Public clonotypes were rare and either contracted or stayed stable during treatment, and the rise in clonality at ibrutinib response reflected the expansion of private clonotypes.

From a lookup of the germline V gene, CDR1 and CDR2 are LGHNA and YSLEER. The V and J ends are trimmed by 1 base and 0 bases, leaving 10 bases between them. The CDR3, cysteine through phenylalanine, is 15 amino acids long. Only the CDR3 DNA is retained, 45 bases long and in frame from the first base. The rearranged segments are TRBV4-3 and TRBJ2-7; the D gene lacks a confident call. The sequences come from PBMCs, collected at disease progression, from a patient treated with ibrutinib. This sequence originates from a human donor with chronic lymphocytic leukemia. The CDR3 region: CASSQVSSNSYEQYF. The nucleotides read TGCGCCAGCAGCCAAGTTAGCAGTAACTCCTACGAGCAGTACTTC.